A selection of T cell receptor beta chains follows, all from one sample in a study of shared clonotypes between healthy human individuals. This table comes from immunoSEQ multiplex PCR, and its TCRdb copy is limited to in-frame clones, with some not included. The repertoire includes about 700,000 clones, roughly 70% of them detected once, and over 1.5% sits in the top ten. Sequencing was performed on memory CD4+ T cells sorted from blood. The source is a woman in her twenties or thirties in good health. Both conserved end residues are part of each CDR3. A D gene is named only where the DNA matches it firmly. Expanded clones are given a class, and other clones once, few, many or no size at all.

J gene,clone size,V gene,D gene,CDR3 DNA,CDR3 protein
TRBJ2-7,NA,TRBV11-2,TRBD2,TGTGCCAGCAGCCCCCGGGGGGGGAGTGCCTACTCCTACGAGCAGTACTTC,CASSPRGGSAYSYEQYF
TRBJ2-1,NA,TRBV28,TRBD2,TGTGCCAGCGGGACCTGGGAGGGCTTCTTCAATGAGCAGTTCTTC,CASGTWEGFFNEQFF
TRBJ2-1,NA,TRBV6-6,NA,TGTGCCAGCATTTTTGGGGGGCTCAATACCGGCGAGCAGTTCTTC,CASIFGGLNTGEQFF
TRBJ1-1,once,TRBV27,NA,TGTGCCAGCAGCCGGGACGGCGTAATGAACACTGAAGCTTTCTTT,CASSRDGVMNTEAFF
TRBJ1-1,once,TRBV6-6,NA,TGTGCCAGCAGTTACGCTGGGGACACTGAAGCTTTCTTT,CASSYAGDTEAFF
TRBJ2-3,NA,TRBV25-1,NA,TGTGCCAGCACCTATTGGACCCCATTGGGTACAGATACGCAGTATTTT,CASTYWTPLGTDTQYF
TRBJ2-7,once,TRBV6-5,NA,TGTGCCAGCAGTTACCTTCCCCGAGGGAAGAGTATCGAGCAGTACTTC,CASSYLPRGKSIEQYF
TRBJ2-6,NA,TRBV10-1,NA,TGCGCCAGCAGTGATGCCCTCTCTGGGGCCAACGTCCTGACTTTC,CASSDALSGANVLTF
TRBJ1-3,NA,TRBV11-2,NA,TGTGCCAGCAGCCACTCTGGAAACACCATATATTTT,CASSHSGNTIYF
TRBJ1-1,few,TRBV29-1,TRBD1,TGCAGCGTCCGGACAGGGTTGAACACTGAAGCTTTCTTT,CSVRTGLNTEAFF
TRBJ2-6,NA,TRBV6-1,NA,TGTGCCAGCACCCGGGACGGCTCTGGGGCCAACGTCCTGACTTTC,CASTRDGSGANVLTF
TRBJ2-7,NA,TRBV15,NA,TGTGCCACCAGCAGAGAGAGGACAACCTACGAGCAGTACTTC,CATSRERTTYEQYF
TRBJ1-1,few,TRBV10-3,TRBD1,TGTGCCACTACTAGACAGGGAGTGGGAACTGAAGCTTTCTTT,CATTRQGVGTEAFF
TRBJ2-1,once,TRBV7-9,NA,TGTGCCAGCAGCTTGTGGGCACTAGGACACAATGAGCAGTTCTTC,CASSLWALGHNEQFF
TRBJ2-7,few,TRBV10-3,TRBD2,TGTGCCATCAGTGAGACGGGAGGGTCCCACGAGCAGTACTTC,CAISETGGSHEQYF
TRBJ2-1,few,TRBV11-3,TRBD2,TGTGCCAGCAGCACGGGACTAGCCTACAATGAGCAGTTCTTC,CASSTGLAYNEQFF
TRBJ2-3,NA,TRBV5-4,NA,TGTGCCAGCAGCTTTACTAGCACTAGCACAGATACGCAGTATTTT,CASSFTSTSTDTQYF
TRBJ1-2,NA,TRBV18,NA,TGTGCCAGCTCACCAGGGTTAGAAGGAAACTATGGCTACACCTTC,CASSPGLEGNYGYTF
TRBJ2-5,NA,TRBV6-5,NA,TGTGCCAGCAGTTACGAGGGCGCAGGCGGCCAAGAGACCCAGTACTTC,CASSYEGAGGQETQYF
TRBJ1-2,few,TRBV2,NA,TGTGCCAGCAAGGACCCTGGCTACACCTTC,CASKDPGYTF
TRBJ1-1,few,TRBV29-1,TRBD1,TGCAGCGGAGACAGGGACGGCACTGAAGCTTTCTTT,CSGDRDGTEAFF
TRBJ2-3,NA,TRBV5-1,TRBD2,TGCGCCAGCAGCTTAACCGCGGGACTAGCGGGAGAAGCAGATACGCAGTATTTT,CASSLTAGLAGEADTQYF
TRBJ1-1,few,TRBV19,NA,TGTGCCAGTAGCCGCCCAGGCTCGGGGACTGAAGCTTTCTTT,CASSRPGSGTEAFF
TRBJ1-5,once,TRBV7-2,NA,TGTGCCAGCAGCTTGTTGGCAGGCCCTAATCAGCCCCAGCATTTT,CASSLLAGPNQPQHF